The sample holds many counts of the clone carrying this T cell receptor (beta chain). Its antigen is unknown. These data are taken from a study of early T cells in non-severe SARS-CoV-2 infection. Study-wide context: The study sequenced bulk RNA from unsorted whole blood, with chains unpaired. General study results and limits: VDJdb-based annotation leaned toward anti-spike CD8 responses and missed private and CD4 specificities.

Unique molecular identifiers were attached to individual cDNA molecules. TCRdb ran MiXCR on the 5' RACE reads and lists one entry per CDR3 protein. The sample holds tens of thousands of distinct CDR3 sequences, around a tenth seen once. The sequence came from an adult who was a healthcare worker with PCR-confirmed SARS-CoV-2 infection or an uninfected control (not recorded which). The sample taken for sequencing was whole blood.

The CDR3 coding sequence is TGCAGCGTTGACTCCACAGATACGCAGTATTTT. Protein: CSVDSTDTQYF. This chain uses TRBV29-1 with TRBJ2-3; D unresolved. CDR3 length: 11 amino acids. Trimming removed 3 bases at V and 2 bases at J, with 3 bases between. Germline V gives CDR1 SQVTM, CDR2 ANQGSEA.